This is a list of T cell receptor beta chains from one sample in a study of neoadjuvant nivolumab and ipilimumab in lung cancer. The data were produced by immunoSEQ multiplex PCR, yet TCRdb's version contains in-frame clones alone and is incomplete. The repertoire holds about 26,000 clones, with about 81% as singletons. Sequencing was performed on tumor tissue, taken after neoadjuvant nivolumab, alone or with ipilimumab, at or shortly before surgery. The receptors were gathered from an adult with non-small cell lung cancer. CDR3s include the opening cysteine and the closing phenylalanine or tryptophan. The D gene is left open where the match is weak. A row's size may be missing; if present it is once, few, many or a size class.

v_gene,d_gene,j_gene,abundance,CDR3nt,CDR3aa
TRBV11-2,-,TRBJ1-1,few,TGTGCCAGCAGCTTAGAGCGGGTGAATGAAGCTTTCTTT,CASSLERVNEAFF
TRBV5-1,TRBD1,TRBJ1-1,-,TGCGCCAGCAGCTCCCCGGGACAGGGAAACACTGAAGCTTTCTTT,CASSSPGQGNTEAFF
TRBV19,-,TRBJ2-7,once,TGTGCCAGTAGCCTGCAGGGAGGCTTATACGAGCAGTACTTC,CASSLQGGLYEQYF
TRBV6-1,-,TRBJ2-6,-,TGTGCCAGCAGTGACCTAGGGGTAACTGGGGCCAACGTCCTGACTTTC,CASSDLGVTGANVLTF
TRBV19,TRBD1,TRBJ1-1,-,TGTGCCAGTAGCCGGGGGACAGGGGGCAATTTGAACACTGAAGCTTTCTTT,CASSRGTGGNLNTEAFF
TRBV7-6,-,TRBJ2-2,medium-sized,TGTGCCAGCAGCTTAGCTTGGTTAACCACCGGGGAGCTGTTTTTT,CASSLAWLTTGELFF
TRBV19,TRBD2,TRBJ2-2,-,TGTGCCATAGGTGGACTAGCGAACACCGGGGAGCTGTTTTTT,CAIGGLANTGELFF
TRBV10-1,TRBD2,TRBJ2-5,-,TGCGCCAGCAGTGAGTCTCGGGGGGGAAAAGAGACCCAGTACTTC,CASSESRGGKETQYF
TRBV29-1,-,TRBJ2-7,-,TGCAGCGTTTTCGACAGCGCCTACGAGCAGTACTTC,CSVFDSAYEQYF
TRBV5-1,-,TRBJ2-1,-,TGCGCCAGCAAACCAACCGGTAACTCCTACAATGAGCAGTTCTTC,CASKPTGNSYNEQFF
TRBV9,-,TRBJ2-7,-,TGTGCCAGCAGCGTAGCGGGACCCTCTTCCGAGCAGTACTTC,CASSVAGPSSEQYF